This T cell receptor beta chain derives from a study of long-term antiretroviral therapy in people with HIV. General study results and limits: ART adherence, viral resistance and therapy changes were undocumented. ART was followed by higher diversity that remained below transplant donor controls.

Per individual, the PBMC samples numbered at least one pre-ART and at least two post-ART. The assay, immunoSEQ v3.0, was run at survey level. Measured with immunoSEQ multiplex PCR; TCRdb has only the in-frame clones, and not every one. The sample holds over 25,000 clones; around 80% are singletons and the top ten take around 8.3%. The CDR3 spans 14 residues. Germline V gives CDR1 SGHDT, CDR2 YYEEEE. V gave up 2 bases and J gave up 4 bases, with 12 bases separating them. As for this clone: Its specificity is unknown.

The receptor was isolated from a man in his forties or fifties with HIV. The V and J genes are TRBV5-6 and TRBJ1-1; D remains unclear. Sequencing was performed on unsorted PBMCs, taken 3 years after starting antiretroviral therapy. The CDR3 DNA reads TGTGCCAGCAGCTTTCTGGGCCCGGGCACTGAAGCTTTCTTT. Its protein is CASSFLGPGTEAFF.